Sequencing of this T cell receptor (beta chain) was carried out in a study of T cell responses to AZD1222 COVID-19 vaccine. General study points: Increased Spike-specific TCR breadth and depth were observed after two AZD1222 doses. Close to half of spike-specific TCRs reportedly recognize unmutated variant regions. White British ancestry dominated among donors, who included more females, and clonal diversity was possibly underestimated.

The protocol was immunoSEQ multiplex PCR, while the TCRdb copy is restricted to in-frame clones and leaves out a portion. The repertoire holds 180,000 or so clones, with just over 90% as singletons. Trimming pared 5 bases from V and 4 bases from J, leaving 23 bases between. Germline-derived CDR1 and CDR2 are LNHDA and SQIVND (reference sequence). There are 17 residues in the CDR3. A single count supports this clone. The antigen is not known. The V and J genes are TRBV19 and TRBJ1-1; D is undetermined. The clonotype originates from an adult who received the AZD1222 COVID-19 vaccine. Sequenced material: peripheral blood, taken 28 days after the second AZD1222 dose. This CDR3 is CASSAPGAPSKGTEAFF. CDR3 bases: TGTGCCAGTAGTGCCCCGGGAGCTCCGTCGAAAGGCACTGAAGCTTTCTTT. Filled out from reference TRBV19 and TRBJ1-1, the complete variable domain reads DGGITQSPKYLFRKEGQNVTLSCEQNLNHDAMYWYRQDPGQGLRLIYYSQIVNDFQKGDIAEGYSVSREKKESFPLTVTSAQKNPTAFYLCASSAPGAPSKGTEAFFGQGTRLTVV.